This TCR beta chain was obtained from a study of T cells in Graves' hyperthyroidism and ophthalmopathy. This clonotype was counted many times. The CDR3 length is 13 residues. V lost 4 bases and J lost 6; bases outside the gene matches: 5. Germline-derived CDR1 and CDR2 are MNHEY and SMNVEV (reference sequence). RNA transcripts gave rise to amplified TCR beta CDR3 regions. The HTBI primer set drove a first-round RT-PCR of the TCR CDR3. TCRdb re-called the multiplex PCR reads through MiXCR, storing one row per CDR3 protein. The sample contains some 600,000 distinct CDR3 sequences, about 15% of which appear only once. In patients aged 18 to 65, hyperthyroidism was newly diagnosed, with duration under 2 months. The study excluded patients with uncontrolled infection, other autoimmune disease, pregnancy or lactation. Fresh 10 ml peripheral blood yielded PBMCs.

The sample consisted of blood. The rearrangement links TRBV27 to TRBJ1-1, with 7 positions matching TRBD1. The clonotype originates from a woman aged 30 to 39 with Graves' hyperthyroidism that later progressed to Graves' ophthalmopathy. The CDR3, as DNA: TGTGCCAGCAGTTGGGGACAGATGTCTGAAGCTTTCTTT. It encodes CASSWGQMSEAFF.